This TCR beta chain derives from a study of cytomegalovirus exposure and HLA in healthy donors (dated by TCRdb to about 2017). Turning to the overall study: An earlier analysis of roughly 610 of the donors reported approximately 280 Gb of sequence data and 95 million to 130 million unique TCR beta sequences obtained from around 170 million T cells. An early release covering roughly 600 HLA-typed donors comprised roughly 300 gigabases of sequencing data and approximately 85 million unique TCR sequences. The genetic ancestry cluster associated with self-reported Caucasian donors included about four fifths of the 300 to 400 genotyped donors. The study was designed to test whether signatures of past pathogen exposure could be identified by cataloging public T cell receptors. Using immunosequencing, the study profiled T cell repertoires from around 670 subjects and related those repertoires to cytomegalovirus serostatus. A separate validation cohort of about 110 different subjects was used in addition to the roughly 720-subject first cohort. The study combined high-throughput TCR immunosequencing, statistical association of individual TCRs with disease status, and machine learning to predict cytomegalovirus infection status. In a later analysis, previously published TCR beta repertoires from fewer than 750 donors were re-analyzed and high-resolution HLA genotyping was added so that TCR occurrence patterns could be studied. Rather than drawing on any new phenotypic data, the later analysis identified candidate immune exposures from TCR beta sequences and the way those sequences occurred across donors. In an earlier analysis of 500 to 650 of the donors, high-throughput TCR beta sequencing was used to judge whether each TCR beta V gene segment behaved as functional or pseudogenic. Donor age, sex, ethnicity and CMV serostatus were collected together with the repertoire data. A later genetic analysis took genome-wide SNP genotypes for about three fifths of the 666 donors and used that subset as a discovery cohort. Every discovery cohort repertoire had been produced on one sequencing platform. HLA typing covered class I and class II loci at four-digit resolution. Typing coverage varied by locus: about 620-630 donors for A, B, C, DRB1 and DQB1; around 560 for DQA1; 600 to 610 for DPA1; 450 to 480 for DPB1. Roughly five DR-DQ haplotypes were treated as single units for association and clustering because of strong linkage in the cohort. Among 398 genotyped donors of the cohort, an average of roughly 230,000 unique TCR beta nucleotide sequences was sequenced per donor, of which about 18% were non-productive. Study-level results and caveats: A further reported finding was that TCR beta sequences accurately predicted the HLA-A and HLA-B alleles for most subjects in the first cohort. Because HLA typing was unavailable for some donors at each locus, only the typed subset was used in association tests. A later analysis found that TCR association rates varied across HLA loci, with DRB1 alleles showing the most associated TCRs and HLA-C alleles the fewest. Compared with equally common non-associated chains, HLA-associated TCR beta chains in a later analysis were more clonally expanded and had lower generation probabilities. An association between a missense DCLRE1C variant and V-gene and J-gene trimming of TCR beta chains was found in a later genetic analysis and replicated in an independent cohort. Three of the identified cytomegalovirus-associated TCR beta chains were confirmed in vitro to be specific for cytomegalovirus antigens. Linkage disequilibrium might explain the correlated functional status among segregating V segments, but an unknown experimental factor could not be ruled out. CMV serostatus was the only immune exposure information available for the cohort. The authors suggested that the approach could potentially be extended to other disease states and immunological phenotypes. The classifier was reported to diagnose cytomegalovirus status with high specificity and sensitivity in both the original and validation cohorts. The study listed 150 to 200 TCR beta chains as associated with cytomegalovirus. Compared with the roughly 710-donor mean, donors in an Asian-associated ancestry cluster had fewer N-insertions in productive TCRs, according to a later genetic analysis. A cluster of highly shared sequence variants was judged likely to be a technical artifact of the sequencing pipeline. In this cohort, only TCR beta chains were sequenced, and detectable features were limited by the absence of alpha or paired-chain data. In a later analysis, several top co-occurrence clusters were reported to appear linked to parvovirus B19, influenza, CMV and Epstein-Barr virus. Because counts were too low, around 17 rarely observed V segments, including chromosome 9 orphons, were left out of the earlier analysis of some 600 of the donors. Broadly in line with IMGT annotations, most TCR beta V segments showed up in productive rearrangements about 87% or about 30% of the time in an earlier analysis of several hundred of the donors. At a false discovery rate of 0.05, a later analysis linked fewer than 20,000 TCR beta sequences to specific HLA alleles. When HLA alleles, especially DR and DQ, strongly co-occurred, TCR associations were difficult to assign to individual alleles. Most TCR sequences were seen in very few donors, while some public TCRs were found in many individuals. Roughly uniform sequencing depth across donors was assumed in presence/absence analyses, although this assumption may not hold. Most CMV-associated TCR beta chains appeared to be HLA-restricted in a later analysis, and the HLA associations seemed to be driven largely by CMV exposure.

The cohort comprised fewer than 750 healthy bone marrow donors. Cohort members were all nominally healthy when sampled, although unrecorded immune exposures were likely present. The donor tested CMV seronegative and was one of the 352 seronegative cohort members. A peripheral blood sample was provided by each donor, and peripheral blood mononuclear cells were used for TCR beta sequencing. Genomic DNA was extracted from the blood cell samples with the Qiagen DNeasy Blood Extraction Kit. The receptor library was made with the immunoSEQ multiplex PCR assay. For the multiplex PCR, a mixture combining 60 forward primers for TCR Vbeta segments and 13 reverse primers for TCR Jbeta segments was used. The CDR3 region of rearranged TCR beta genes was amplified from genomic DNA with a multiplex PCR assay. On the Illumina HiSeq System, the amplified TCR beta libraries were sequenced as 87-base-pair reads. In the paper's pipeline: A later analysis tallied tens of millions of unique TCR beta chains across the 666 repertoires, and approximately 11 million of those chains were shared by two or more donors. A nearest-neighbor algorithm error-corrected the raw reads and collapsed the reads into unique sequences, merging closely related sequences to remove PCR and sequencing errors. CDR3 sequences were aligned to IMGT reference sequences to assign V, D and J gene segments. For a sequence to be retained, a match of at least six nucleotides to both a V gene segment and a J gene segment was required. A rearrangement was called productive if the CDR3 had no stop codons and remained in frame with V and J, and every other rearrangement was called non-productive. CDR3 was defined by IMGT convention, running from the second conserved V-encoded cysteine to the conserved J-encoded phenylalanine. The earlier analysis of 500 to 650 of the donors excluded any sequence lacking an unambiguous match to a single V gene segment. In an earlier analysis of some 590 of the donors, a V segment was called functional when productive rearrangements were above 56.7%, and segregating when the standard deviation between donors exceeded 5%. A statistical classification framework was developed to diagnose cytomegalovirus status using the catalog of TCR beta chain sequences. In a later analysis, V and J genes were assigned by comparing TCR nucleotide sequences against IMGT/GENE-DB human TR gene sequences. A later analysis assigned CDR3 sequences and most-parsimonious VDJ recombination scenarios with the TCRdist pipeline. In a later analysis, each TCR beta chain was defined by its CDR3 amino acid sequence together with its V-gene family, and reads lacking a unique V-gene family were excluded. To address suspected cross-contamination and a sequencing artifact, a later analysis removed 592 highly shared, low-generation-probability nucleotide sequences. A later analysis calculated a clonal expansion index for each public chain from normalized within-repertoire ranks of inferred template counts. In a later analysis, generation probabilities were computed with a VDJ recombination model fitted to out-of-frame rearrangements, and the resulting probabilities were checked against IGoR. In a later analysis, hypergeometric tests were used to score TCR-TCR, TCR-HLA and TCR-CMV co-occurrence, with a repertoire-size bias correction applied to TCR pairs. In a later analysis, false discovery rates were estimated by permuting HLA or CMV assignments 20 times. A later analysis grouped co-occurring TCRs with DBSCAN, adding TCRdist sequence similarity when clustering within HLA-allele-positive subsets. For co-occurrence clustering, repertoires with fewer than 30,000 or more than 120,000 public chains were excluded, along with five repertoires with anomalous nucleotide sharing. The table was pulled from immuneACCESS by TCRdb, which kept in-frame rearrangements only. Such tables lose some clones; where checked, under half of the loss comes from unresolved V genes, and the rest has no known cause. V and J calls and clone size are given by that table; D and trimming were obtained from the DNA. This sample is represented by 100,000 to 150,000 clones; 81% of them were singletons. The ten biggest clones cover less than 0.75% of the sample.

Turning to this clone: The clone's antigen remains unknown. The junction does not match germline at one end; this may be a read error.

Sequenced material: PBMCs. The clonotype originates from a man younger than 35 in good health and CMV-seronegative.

The nucleotide sequence reads as follows: TGTGCCTGGAGTCGAGGGAACAGGGAGGGCTTC. Its protein reads: CAWSRGNREGF. The sequence joins TRBV30 to TRBJ2-4, with a tentative D gene TRBD2 over 7 matching bases. The CDR3 covers 11 residues, taking in both the cysteine and the phenylalanine. CDR3 DNA only is kept here, 33 bases in frame from base 1. CDR1 is given as GTSNPN and CDR2 as SVGIG, both from the germline V gene (reference sequence).